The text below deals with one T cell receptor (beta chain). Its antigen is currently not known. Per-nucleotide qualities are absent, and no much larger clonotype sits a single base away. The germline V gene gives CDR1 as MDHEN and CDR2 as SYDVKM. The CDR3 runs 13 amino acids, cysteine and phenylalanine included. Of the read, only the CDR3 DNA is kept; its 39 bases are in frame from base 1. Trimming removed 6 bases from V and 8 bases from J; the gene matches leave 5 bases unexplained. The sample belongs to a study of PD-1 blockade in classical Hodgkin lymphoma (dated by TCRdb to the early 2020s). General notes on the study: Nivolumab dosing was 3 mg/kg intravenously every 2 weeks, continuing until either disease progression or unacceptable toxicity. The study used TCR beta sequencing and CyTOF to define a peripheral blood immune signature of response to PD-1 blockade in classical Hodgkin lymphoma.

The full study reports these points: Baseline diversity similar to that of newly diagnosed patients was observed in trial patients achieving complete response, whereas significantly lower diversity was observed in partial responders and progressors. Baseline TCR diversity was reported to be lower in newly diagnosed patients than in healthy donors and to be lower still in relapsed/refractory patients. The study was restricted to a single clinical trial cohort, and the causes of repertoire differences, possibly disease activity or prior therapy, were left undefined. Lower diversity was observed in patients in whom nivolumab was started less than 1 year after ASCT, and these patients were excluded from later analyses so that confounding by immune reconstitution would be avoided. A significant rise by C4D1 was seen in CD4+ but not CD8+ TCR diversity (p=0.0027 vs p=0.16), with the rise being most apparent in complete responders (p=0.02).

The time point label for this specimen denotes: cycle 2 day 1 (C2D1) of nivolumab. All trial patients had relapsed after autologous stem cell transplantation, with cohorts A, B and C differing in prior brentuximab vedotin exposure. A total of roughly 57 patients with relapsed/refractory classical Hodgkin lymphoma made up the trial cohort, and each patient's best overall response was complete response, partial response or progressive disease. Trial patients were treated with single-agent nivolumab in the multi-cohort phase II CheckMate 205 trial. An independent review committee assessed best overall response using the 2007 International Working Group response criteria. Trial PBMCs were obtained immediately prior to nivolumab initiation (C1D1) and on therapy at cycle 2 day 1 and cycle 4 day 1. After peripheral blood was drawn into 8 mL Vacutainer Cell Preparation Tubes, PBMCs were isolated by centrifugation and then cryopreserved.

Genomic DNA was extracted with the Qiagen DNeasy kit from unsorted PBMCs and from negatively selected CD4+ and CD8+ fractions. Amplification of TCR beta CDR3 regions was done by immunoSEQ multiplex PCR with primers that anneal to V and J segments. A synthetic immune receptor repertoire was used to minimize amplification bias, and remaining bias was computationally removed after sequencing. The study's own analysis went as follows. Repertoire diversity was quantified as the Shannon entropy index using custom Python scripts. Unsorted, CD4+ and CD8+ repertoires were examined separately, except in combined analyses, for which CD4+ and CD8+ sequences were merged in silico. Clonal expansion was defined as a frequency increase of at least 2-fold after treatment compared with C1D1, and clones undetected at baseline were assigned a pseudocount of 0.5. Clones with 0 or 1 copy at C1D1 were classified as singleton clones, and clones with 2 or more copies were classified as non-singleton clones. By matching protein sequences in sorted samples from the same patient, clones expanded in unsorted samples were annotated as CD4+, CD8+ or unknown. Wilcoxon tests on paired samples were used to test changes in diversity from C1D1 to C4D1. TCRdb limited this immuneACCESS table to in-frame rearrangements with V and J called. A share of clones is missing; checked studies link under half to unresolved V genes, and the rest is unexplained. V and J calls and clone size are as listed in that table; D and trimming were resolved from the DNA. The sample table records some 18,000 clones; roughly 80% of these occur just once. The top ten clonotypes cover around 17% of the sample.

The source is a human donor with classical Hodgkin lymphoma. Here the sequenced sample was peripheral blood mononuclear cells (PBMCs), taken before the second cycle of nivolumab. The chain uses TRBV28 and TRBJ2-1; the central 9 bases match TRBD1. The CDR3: CASRGQGSDEQFF. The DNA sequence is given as TGTGCCAGCAGGGGACAGGGAAGCGATGAGCAGTTCTTC. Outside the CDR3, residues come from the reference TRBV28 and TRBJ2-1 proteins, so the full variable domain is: DVKVTQSSRYLVKRTGEKVFLECVQDMDHENMFWYRQDPGLGLRLIYFSYDVKMKEKGDIPEGYSVSREKKERFSLILESASTNQTSMYLCASRGQGSDEQFFGPGTRLTVL.